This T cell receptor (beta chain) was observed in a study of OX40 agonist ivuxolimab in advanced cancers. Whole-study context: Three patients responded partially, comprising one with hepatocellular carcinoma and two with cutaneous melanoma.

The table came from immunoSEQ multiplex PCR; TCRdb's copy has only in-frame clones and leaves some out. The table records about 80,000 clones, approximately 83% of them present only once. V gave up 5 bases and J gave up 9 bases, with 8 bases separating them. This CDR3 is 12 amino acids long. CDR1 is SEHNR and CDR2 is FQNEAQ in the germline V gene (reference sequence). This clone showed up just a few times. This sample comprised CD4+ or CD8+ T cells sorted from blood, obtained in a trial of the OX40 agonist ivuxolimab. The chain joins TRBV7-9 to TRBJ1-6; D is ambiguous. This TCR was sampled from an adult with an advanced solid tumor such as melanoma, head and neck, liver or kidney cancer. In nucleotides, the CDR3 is TGTGCCAGCAGCCAACCCTCTTCACCCCTCCACTTT. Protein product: CASSQPSSPLHF.